This is a list of T cell receptor beta chains from one sample in a study of cytomegalovirus exposure and HLA in healthy donors. Profiled with immunoSEQ multiplex PCR; TCRdb holds only in-frame clones, not every one. The data contain 95,000 to 150,000 clones, around 70% of them seen just once; the ten biggest clones take up around 3.7%. The sample taken for sequencing was PBMCs. These receptors all come from a woman aged 40-49 years in good health and CMV-seronegative. Both conserved end residues are part of each CDR3. A D gene is named only where the DNA matches it firmly. Part of the rows lack a size; the others show once, few, many or a class for expanded clones.

j_call v_call clone_size d_call cdr3_aa cdr3_nt
TRBJ2-5 TRBV9 - TRBD1 CASGSRDRGMRTETQYF TGTGCCAGCGGTTCCCGGGACAGGGGGATGCGGACGGAGACCCAGTACTTC
TRBJ2-3 TRBV2 - TRBD1 CASSPTGVGTDTQYF TGTGCCAGCAGTCCGACAGGGGTGGGCACAGATACGCAGTATTTT
TRBJ2-2 TRBV2 - - CASKGRGTGELFF TGTGCCAGCAAAGGCCGGGGCACCGGGGAGCTGTTTTTT
TRBJ2-5 TRBV5-1 - - CASSLVSGGRGKMVTQYF TGCGCCAGCAGCTTGGTCTCCGGGGGAAGGGGTAAGATGGTGACCCAGTACTTC
TRBJ2-7 TRBV18 - TRBD1 CASSPGTGFYEQYF TGTGCCAGCTCACCCGGGACAGGGTTCTACGAGCAGTACTTC
TRBJ1-2 TRBV18 - TRBD1 CASSPDRGVGYTF TGTGCCAGCTCACCCGACAGGGGGGTTGGCTACACCTTC
TRBJ1-1 TRBV6-5 - - CASSTVVSTEAFF TGTGCCAGCAGTACGGTGGTGTCCACTGAAGCTTTCTTT
TRBJ2-3 TRBV4-2 - TRBD2 CASSQDPVAGGITDTQYF TGTGCCAGCAGCCAAGATCCCGTAGCGGGGGGAATCACAGATACGCAGTATTTT
TRBJ2-7 TRBV7-9 - - CASSPRGTGLTYEQYF TGTGCCAGCAGCCCCCGCGGCACAGGGTTGACCTACGAGCAGTACTTC
TRBJ1-5 TRBV7-8 once - CASSLLVNSNQPQHF TGTGCCAGCAGCTTACTCGTTAATAGCAATCAGCCCCAGCATTTT
TRBJ2-7 TRBV5-1 - TRBD1 CASSSGTGAYEQYF TGCGCCAGCAGCTCCGGGACAGGGGCCTACGAGCAGTACTTC
TRBJ2-7 TRBV5-4 - - CASSTIQGLNEQYF TGTGCCAGCAGCACTATACAGGGCCTGAACGAGCAGTACTTC
TRBJ2-4 TRBV11-1 - - CASSSSDRAKNIQYF TGTGCCAGCAGCTCATCAGACAGGGCCAAAAACATTCAGTACTTC
TRBJ2-5 TRBV11-2 - TRBD2 CASSLGLAGYQETQYF TGTGCCAGCAGCTTAGGACTAGCGGGATACCAAGAGACCCAGTACTTC
TRBJ2-7 TRBV5-5 - TRBD2 CASSSTLTSAYEQYF TGTGCCAGCAGCTCGACGTTGACTAGCGCCTACGAGCAGTACTTC
TRBJ2-7 TRBV2 few - CASSEIVTTREQYF TGTGCCAGCAGTGAAATTGTCACGACGAGGGAGCAGTACTTC
TRBJ1-2 TRBV9 once - CASSALGANYGYTF TGTGCCAGCAGCGCCCTGGGGGCGAACTATGGCTACACCTTC
TRBJ1-3 TRBV5-1 - TRBD1 CASSSGQAMFGNTIYF TGCGCCAGCAGCTCGGGACAGGCGATGTTCGGAAACACCATATATTTT
TRBJ2-7 TRBV7-8 - - CASSLRLQGEQYF TGTGCCAGCAGCTTGAGGCTCCAGGGCGAGCAGTACTTC
TRBJ2-7 TRBV7-2 - - CASSLGRTPPEQYF TGTGCCAGCAGCTTAGGGAGGACCCCCCCCGAGCAGTACTTC
TRBJ1-5 TRBV14 few TRBD1 CASSQSGTGGNQPQHF TGTGCCAGCAGCCAAAGTGGGACAGGGGGCAATCAGCCCCAGCATTTT
TRBJ2-3 TRBV15 - - CATSRGVAEPTDTQYF TGTGCCACCAGCAGGGGAGTAGCGGAACCCACAGATACGCAGTATTTT
TRBJ2-1 TRBV5-1 few TRBD2 CASSLNGGSSYNEQFF TGCGCCAGCAGCTTGAATGGCGGGAGCTCCTACAATGAGCAGTTCTTC
TRBJ1-2 TRBV2 - TRBD1 CARGDRSSNYGYTF TGTGCCAGGGGGGACAGATCTTCTAACTATGGCTACACCTTC
TRBJ2-4 TRBV15 once - CATSAENQAKNIQYF TGTGCCACCAGCGCGGAGAACCAAGCCAAAAACATTCAGTACTTC
TRBJ1-2 TRBV9 - TRBD1 CASSVGQGKDYGYTF TGTGCCAGCAGCGTAGGACAGGGTAAGGACTATGGCTACACCTTC
TRBJ2-3 TRBV7-7 - - CASSLNPGRKDTQYF TGTGCCAGCAGCTTAAATCCAGGGCGGAAAGATACGCAGTATTTT
TRBJ1-4 TRBV15 - TRBD1 CATSSVRGQRNEKLFF TGTGCCACCAGCAGCGTAAGGGGACAGCGTAATGAAAAACTGTTTTTT
TRBJ2-1 TRBV7-3 - - CASSLAPVNEQFF TGTGCCAGCAGCTTGGCACCCGTCAATGAGCAGTTCTTC
TRBJ1-1 TRBV4-3 - - CASSEQGVLTEAFF TGCGCCAGCAGCGAACAGGGAGTTCTCACTGAAGCTTTCTTT
TRBJ1-1 TRBV19 - - CASREQGNTEAFF TGTGCCAGTAGAGAACAGGGGAACACTGAAGCTTTCTTT
TRBJ2-2 TRBV28 - TRBD2 CASSSPPSGAGELFF TGTGCCAGCAGTTCCCCCCCTAGCGGGGCAGGGGAGCTGTTTTTT
TRBJ2-3 TRBV7-3 - TRBD2 CASSHPTSGGADTQYF TGTGCCAGCAGCCACCCGACTAGCGGGGGGGCAGATACGCAGTATTTT
TRBJ2-7 TRBV11-2 once - CASKKGRTYEQYF TGTGCCAGCAAAAAGGGGCGGACCTACGAGCAGTACTTC
TRBJ2-2 TRBV7-6 - - CASSLLSSGAVTGELFF TGTGCCAGCAGCTTGCTGTCATCGGGAGCGGTCACCGGGGAGCTGTTTTTT
TRBJ2-3 TRBV4-1 once - CASSQVGVPDTQYF TGCGCCAGCAGCCAAGTGGGCGTTCCAGATACGCAGTATTTT
TRBJ1-6 TRBV7-8 - - CASSSGDLSPLHF TGTGCCAGCAGCTCCGGAGATCTCTCACCCCTCCACTTT
TRBJ2-7 TRBV5-5 - - CASSSRLTSSYEQYF TGTGCCAGCAGCTCGCGTCTAACGAGCTCCTACGAGCAGTACTTC
TRBJ2-3 TRBV4-3 - TRBD2 CASSQDRGLAVPDTQYF TGCGCCAGCAGCCAAGATAGGGGACTAGCGGTCCCGGATACGCAGTATTTT
TRBJ1-2 TRBV29-1 - - CSVATGSPGTVYGYTF TGCAGCGTGGCCACAGGGAGCCCCGGTACGGTCTATGGCTACACCTTC
TRBJ2-6 TRBV10-1 - TRBD2 CATLAGGGPSSGANVLTF TGCGCCACCCTCGCGGGGGGAGGGCCGAGCTCTGGGGCCAACGTCCTGACTTTC
TRBJ1-2 TRBV4-3 - TRBD1 CASSPGTGPTGYTF TGCGCCAGCAGCCCCGGGACAGGCCCTACTGGCTACACCTTC
TRBJ1-6 TRBV7-6 once TRBD1 CASSEDRGRDSPLHF TGTGCCAGCAGCGAGGACAGGGGGCGCGATTCACCCCTCCACTTT
TRBJ1-5 TRBV2 - - CASRREEVQPQHF TGTGCCAGCAGGAGGGAGGAAGTTCAGCCCCAGCATTTT
TRBJ2-3 TRBV19 - - CASSSVTDTQYF TGTGCCAGTAGTTCAGTCACAGATACGCAGTATTTT
TRBJ2-7 TRBV2 - TRBD2 CASSPQGGGMGQYF TGTGCCAGCAGTCCGCAGGGCGGGGGGATGGGGCAGTACTTC
TRBJ2-1 TRBV7-2 few - CASSLNPGRHYNEQFF TGTGCCAGCAGCTTAAATCCCGGCCGACACTACAATGAGCAGTTCTTC
TRBJ1-2 TRBV6-5 - TRBD1 CASRHRDREPGYTF TGTGCCAGCAGACACCGGGACAGGGAGCCTGGCTACACCTTC
TRBJ2-5 TRBV19 once TRBD1 CASSKGQGTQETQYF TGTGCCAGTAGTAAAGGACAGGGAACCCAAGAGACCCAGTACTTC